These 9 T cell receptor beta chains share one sample of origin, sequenced in a study of metastatic and nonmetastatic thyroid tumors. Patients underwent thyroid surgery, and none had received any treatment before it. TCRdb re-called the PCR reads with MiXCR. The table records more than 50,000 clones, 20% of them present only once. Sequencing was done on a sample of blood. The receptors originated from a female donor with papillary thyroid cancer or a benign thyroid nodule (not recorded which). Some clones in this sample may be carry-over from other donors' samples.

The sample holds many counts of this clone. V is TRBV5-1 and J is TRBJ2-3; possibly TRBD2 for D (5 bases). The V gene lost 1 base and the J gene lost 5 bases, with 11 bases spanning the gap. Germline V gene lookup returns CDR1 SGHRS and CDR2 YFSETQ. The CDR3 runs to 14 residues. The CDR3 region is CASSLSRDVDTQYF. The CDR3 DNA follows: TGCGCCAGCAGCTTGAGCCGGGATGTAGATACGCAGTATTTT.

This clone came up many times. J is TRBJ2-1 and V is TRBV20-1, with 7 bases fitting TRBD2. V gave up 5 bases and J gave up 8 bases; unmatched junction bases: 15. The germline V gene encodes CDR1 DFQATT and CDR2 SNEGSKA (reference sequence). This CDR3 spans 15 amino acids. In nucleotides, the CDR3 is TGCAGTGCTCCAGAGAGTGGCGGGAGAAGTGATGAGCAGTTCTTC. It yields the protein CSAPESGGRSDEQFF.

There are many counts of this clone. J is TRBJ1-2 and V is TRBV12-5, with 7 bases fitting TRBD1. Trimming cost V 1 base and J 7 bases; bases outside gene matches: 12. The CDR3 runs 16 residues. Germline lookup yields CDR1 LGHNT and CDR2 FRNRAP. CDR3 nucleotides: TGTGCTAGTGGTTTGGCCCCCGGGACAGCGAGCTCTGGCTACACCTTC. This encodes CASGLAPGTASSGYTF.

The chain links TRBV20-1 to TRBJ1-5; no definite D call. Trimming removed 3 bases from V and 11 bases from J, with 26 bases in between. Per germline, CDR1 DFQATT and CDR2 SNEGSKA (reference sequence). The CDR3 is made up of 16 amino acids. CDR3 protein: CSASSAGQADFGTQHF. In nucleotides, the CDR3 is TGCAGTGCTAGTTCGGCGGGTCAGGCCGACTTTGGGACCCAGCATTTT.

This clone was seen ten or more times. CDR3 nucleotide sequence: TGTGCCAGCTCACCATCCGGGGATACGAGTGAAAAACTGTTTTTT. This encodes CASSPSGDTSEKLFF. This chain connects TRBV18 to TRBJ1-4; D call uncertain. The CDR3 has 15 residues. Trimming took 2 bases from V and 7 from J, leaving 14 bases between them. Germline V gene sequence: CDR1 KGHSH, CDR2 LQKENI.

This clone showed up many times. The rearrangement uses TRBV15 and TRBJ1-3; TRBD1 agrees at 7 bases. Germline values: CDR1 LNHNV, CDR2 YYDKDF (reference sequence). Germline trimming cut 3 bases from V and 6 bases from J; bases unmatched to any gene: 8. The CDR3 runs to 15 residues. Here the CDR3 DNA reads TGTGCCACCAGCAGGGACAGGTCGCGGGAAAACACCATATATTTT. Translating it yields CATSRDRSRENTIYF.

This clone appeared many times. The rearrangement links TRBV19 to TRBJ1-1; maybe TRBD1 (6 bases). This CDR3 has 14 residues. The V end was cut by 5 bases, the J end by 3 bases, with 13 bases between. Per germline, CDR1 LNHDA and CDR2 SQIVND (reference sequence). In DNA form, the CDR3 reads TGTGCCAGTAGTGAGGGGGACCGATACACTGAAGCTTTCTTT. It encodes CASSEGDRYTEAFF. Using reference TRBV19 and TRBJ1-1 for the parts outside the CDR3, the full variable domain is DGGITQSPKYLFRKEGQNVTLSCEQNLNHDAMYWYRQDPGQGLRLIYYSQIVNDFQKGDIAEGYSVSREKKESFPLTVTSAQKNPTAFYLCASSEGDRYTEAFFGQGTRLTVV.

This clone showed up just a few times. The junction shows a germline mismatch at one end, possibly a read error. This chain uses TRBV2 with TRBJ2-5, with no clear D. Per germline, CDR1 SNHLY and CDR2 FYNNEI. The CDR3 extends over 13 amino acids. CDR3 coding DNA: TGTGCCAGCGGTGGAAACTCACAAGAGACCAAGTACTTC. Amino acid sequence: CASGGNSQETKYF.

In this sample, this clone turned up a few times. This chain connects TRBV6-1 to TRBJ2-7; possible D gene TRBD1, 6 bases. The V gene's germline CDR1 is MNHNS and CDR2 SASEGT. The CDR3 consists of 13 residues. V shed 2 bases and J shed 3 bases, with 8 bases lying between them. CDR3 residues: CASSESTGYEQYF. The CDR3 nucleotides are TGTGCCAGCAGTGAATCGACAGGCTACGAGCAGTACTTC.